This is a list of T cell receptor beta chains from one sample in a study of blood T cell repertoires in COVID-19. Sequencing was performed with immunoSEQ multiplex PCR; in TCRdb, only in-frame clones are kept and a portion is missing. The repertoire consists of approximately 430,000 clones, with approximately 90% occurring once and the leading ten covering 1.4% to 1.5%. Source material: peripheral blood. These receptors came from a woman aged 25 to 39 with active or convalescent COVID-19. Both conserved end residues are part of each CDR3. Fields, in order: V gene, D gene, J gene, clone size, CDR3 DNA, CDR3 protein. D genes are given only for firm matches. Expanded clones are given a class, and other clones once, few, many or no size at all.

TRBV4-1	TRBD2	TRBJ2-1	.	TGCGCCAGCAGCCAAGACCGGGGGCTAGCGGGGGGTACGGTCGATGAGCAGTTCTTC	CASSQDRGLAGGTVDEQFF
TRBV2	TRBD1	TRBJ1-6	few	TGTGCCAGCAGTGCGGGAACCGACAGGGACTATAATTCACCCCTCCACTTT	CASSAGTDRDYNSPLHF
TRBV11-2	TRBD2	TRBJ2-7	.	TGTGCCAGCAGCTTAACTAGCGGGGATCAATCCTACGAGCAGTACTTC	CASSLTSGDQSYEQYF
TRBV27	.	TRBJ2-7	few	TGTGCCAGCAGTTCTCGCCCCGGGCAGGGGCATTCCTACGAGCAGTACTTC	CASSSRPGQGHSYEQYF
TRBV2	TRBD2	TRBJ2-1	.	TGTGCCAGCAGACTAGCGGGGGGGTCCTACAATGAGCAGTTCTTC	CASRLAGGSYNEQFF
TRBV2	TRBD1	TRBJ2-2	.	TGTGCCAGCAGTCGGACAGGGGCCGCGGGCGGGGAGCTGTTTTTT	CASSRTGAAGGELFF
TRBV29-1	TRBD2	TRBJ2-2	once	TGCAGCGTTCGGGGGACTAGCGTGAACACCGGGGAGCTGTTTTTT	CSVRGTSVNTGELFF
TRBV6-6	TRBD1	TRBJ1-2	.	TGTGCCAGCAGTTACTCGTTCCAGGGGGGATCTGGCTACACCTTC	CASSYSFQGGSGYTF
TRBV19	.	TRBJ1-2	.	TGTGCCAGTAAGAAGGGGGAACCTACCTATGGCTACACCTTC	CASKKGEPTYGYTF
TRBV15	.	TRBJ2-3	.	TGTGCCACCAGCAGAGATCGTACTAGCACAGATACGCAGTATTTT	CATSRDRTSTDTQYF
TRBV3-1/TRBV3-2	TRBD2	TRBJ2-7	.	TGTGCCAGCAGCCCTATAGCGGGGGGGCAATACGAGCAGTACTTC	CASSPIAGGQYEQYF
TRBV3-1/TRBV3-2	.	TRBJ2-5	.	TGTGCCAGCAGCCAAGATCCAACTAGGACGGAGACCCAGTACTTC	CASSQDPTRTETQYF
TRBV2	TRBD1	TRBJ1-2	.	TGTGCCAGCTCCCCGGGACAGGGGCCGCTTAACTATGGCTACACCTTC	CASSPGQGPLNYGYTF
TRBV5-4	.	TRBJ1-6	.	TGTGCCAGCAGCTTCGGATGGGCGAATTCACCCCTCCACTTT	CASSFGWANSPLHF
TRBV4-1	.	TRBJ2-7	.	TGCGCCAGCAGCCCTCGCAGGGATTTCTCGGGCGAGCAGTACTTC	CASSPRRDFSGEQYF
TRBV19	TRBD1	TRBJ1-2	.	TGTGCCAGTAGTACCGGGACAGGGGATTGGTATGGCTACACCTTC	CASSTGTGDWYGYTF
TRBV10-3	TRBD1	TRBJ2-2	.	TGTGCCACCGCGGGACAGGGCGGGAACACCGGGGAGCTGTTTTTT	CATAGQGGNTGELFF
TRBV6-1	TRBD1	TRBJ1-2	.	TGTGCCAGCACCGCTGGACAGGGGAGGAATGGCTACACCTTC	CASTAGQGRNGYTF
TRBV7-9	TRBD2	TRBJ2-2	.	TGTGCCAGCAGCCTAGCGGCGGGAGGGACCGGGGAGCTGTTTTTT	CASSLAAGGTGELFF
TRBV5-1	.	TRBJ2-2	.	TGCGCCAGCAGCCCCGACAGATCCCCCGGGGAGCTGTTTTTT	CASSPDRSPGELFF
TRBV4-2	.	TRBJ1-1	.	TGTGCCAGCAGCCAAGATTGGGCAGGGGTGGGGAACACTGAAGCTTTCTTT	CASSQDWAGVGNTEAFF
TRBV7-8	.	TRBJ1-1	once	TGTGCCAGCAGCTTAGGGGCAGGGGTCGGGACTGAAGCTTTCTTT	CASSLGAGVGTEAFF
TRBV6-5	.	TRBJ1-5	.	TGTGCCAGCAGAGTCCTCGGGTACGACAATCAGCCCCAGCATTTT	CASRVLGYDNQPQHF
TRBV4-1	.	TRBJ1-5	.	TGCGCCAGCAGCCAAGTACAGGGCATCCAGCCCCAGCATTTT	CASSQVQGIQPQHF
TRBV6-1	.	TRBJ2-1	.	TGTGCCAGCAGTGAAGCACCCCGAGGGATTCCCCACAATGAGCAGTTCTTC	CASSEAPRGIPHNEQFF
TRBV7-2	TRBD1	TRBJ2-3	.	TGTGCCAGCAGCTCACCCAAAGGGACAGGGACAGATACGCAGTATTTT	CASSSPKGTGTDTQYF
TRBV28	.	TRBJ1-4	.	TGTGCCAGCAGTAGCAGGGAAAAACTGTTTTTT	CASSSREKLFF
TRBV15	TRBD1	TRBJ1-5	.	TGTGCCACCAGCAGCCCAGGGGGCAGGCAGCCCCAGCATTTT	CATSSPGGRQPQHF
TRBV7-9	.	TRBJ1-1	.	TGTGCCAGCAGCTTAGGGGGGAGGGAGATCATGAACACTGAAGCTTTCTTT	CASSLGGREIMNTEAFF
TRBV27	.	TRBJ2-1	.	TGTGCCAGCAGTTGGGGGGTAAACTCCTACAATGAGCAGTTCTTC	CASSWGVNSYNEQFF
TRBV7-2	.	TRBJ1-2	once	TGTGCCAGCAGCTCCCGGGCAGGGGTCGGCTACACCTTC	CASSSRAGVGYTF
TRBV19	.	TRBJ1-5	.	TGTGCCAGTGCGGATCATAGCAATCAGCCCCAGCATTTT	CASADHSNQPQHF
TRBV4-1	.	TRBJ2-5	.	TGCGCCAGCAGCCAAGATGGAGGGAGCGGAGAGACCCAGTACTTC	CASSQDGGSGETQYF
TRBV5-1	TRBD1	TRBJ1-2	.	TGCGCCAGCAGCTTGGCCCCAGGGGGCCGCGGTGGCTACACCTTC	CASSLAPGGRGGYTF
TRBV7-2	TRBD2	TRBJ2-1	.	TGTGCCAGCAGCTTAATTAGCGGGAGCTGGAATGAGCAGTTCTTC	CASSLISGSWNEQFF
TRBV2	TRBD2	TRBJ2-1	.	TGTGCCAGCAGATTAGGACTAGCGAGCTCTGGGGAGCAGTTCTTC	CASRLGLASSGEQFF
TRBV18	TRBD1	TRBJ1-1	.	TGTGCCAGCTCACCACAACAGGGGGCGACTGAAGCTTTCTTT	CASSPQQGATEAFF
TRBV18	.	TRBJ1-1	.	TGTGCCAGCTCGCAAACAGGAGCGAACACTGAAGCTTTCTTT	CASSQTGANTEAFF
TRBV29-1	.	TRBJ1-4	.	TGCAGCGTTGCGTCAGGGAATGAAAAACTGTTTTTT	CSVASGNEKLFF
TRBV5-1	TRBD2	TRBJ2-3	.	TGCGCCAGCAGCTTAAGTCCCAGCGGGGGCCTCACAGATACGCAGTATTTT	CASSLSPSGGLTDTQYF
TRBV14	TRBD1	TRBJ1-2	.	TGTGCCAGCAGCCCCTTGCTGGGACAGACTAACTATGGCTACACCTTC	CASSPLLGQTNYGYTF
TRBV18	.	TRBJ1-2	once	TGTGCCAGCTCACAGAGTTCTTCGGATGGCTACACCTTC	CASSQSSSDGYTF
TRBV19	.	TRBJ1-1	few	TGTGCCAGTAGTAGTGCCACAAGGGGAAACACTGAAGCTTTCTTT	CASSSATRGNTEAFF
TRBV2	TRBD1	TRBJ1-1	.	TGTGCCAGCAGTGAACAGGGGGTTAGGACTGAAGCTTTCTTT	CASSEQGVRTEAFF
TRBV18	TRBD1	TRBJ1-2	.	TGTGCCAGCTCACCCGCGGCAGGGGGCGGGGACTATGGCTACACCTTC	CASSPAAGGGDYGYTF
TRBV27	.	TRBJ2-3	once	TGTGCCAGCAGAGGGAGAGGACCAGATACGCAGTATTTT	CASRGRGPDTQYF
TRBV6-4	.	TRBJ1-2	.	TGTGCCAGTAGGAGAGGGTATGGCTACACCTTC	CASRRGYGYTF
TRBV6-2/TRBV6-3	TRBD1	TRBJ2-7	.	TGTGCCAGCAGTTACCAGGGGCCGGGACAGGGGGCCTCCGAGCAGTACTTC	CASSYQGPGQGASEQYF
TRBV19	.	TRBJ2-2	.	TGTGCCAGTAGTATTATAGCGAACACCGGGGAGCTGTTTTTT	CASSIIANTGELFF
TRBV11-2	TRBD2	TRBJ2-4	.	TGTGCCAGCAGCTTAGAGGCGGGAGCGGGAAACATTCAGTACTTC	CASSLEAGAGNIQYF
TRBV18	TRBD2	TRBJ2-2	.	TGTGCCAGCTCACCAGAACTAGCGGCGAACACCGGGGAGCTGTTTTTT	CASSPELAANTGELFF